These 8 T cell receptor beta chains came from one sample sequenced in a study of T cells in Graves' hyperthyroidism and ophthalmopathy. The investigators amplified TCR beta CDR3 regions from RNA transcripts. HTBI primers were used for first-round RT-PCR of the TCR CDR3. Via MiXCR, TCRdb re-called the multiplex PCR reads, giving one row per CDR3 protein. The table shows some 490,000 distinct CDR3 sequences, with roughly 15% occurring only once. Sequencing was performed on blood. All receptors derive from a woman aged 30 to 39 with Graves' ophthalmopathy.

The chain employs TRBV6-5 and TRBJ1-5; a weak D match, TRBD1 (5 bases). Germline CDR1 reads MNHEY; CDR2 reads SVGAGI. The V and J ends lost 2 bases and 7 bases respectively, with 15 bases between them. This CDR3 is built from 15 residues. The CDR3 protein is CASSYAGRGGQPQHF. Here the CDR3 DNA reads TGTGCCAGCAGTTACGCGGGGAGGGGTGGACAGCCCCAGCATTTT.

Only a few counts were recorded for this clonotype. The gene calls are TRBV27 and TRBJ2-7; 10 nucleotides agree with TRBD2. The V gene end was trimmed by 8 bases and the J gene end by 0 bases; junction bases not matched to a gene: 7. CDR3 length: 15 amino acids. Germline-derived CDR1 and CDR2 are MNHEY and SMNVEV (reference sequence). The CDR3 sequence: CASRPSGGLSYEQYF. DNA for the CDR3: TGTGCCAGCCGACCTAGCGGGGGACTCTCCTACGAGCAGTACTTC.

This clonotype appeared a few times. The chain joins TRBV6-1 to TRBJ2-7, with 7 bases identical to TRBD2. Germline CDR1 reads MNHNS; CDR2 reads SASEGT. V lost 6 bases, J lost 1 base, and 3 bases stayed unmatched. This CDR3 comprises 13 residues. The CDR3 spells CASRGLPSYEQYF. In DNA form, the CDR3 reads TGTGCCAGCAGGGGACTACCTTCCTACGAGCAGTACTTC.

This clonotype was seen a few times. This chain uses TRBV4-3 with TRBJ2-2; 8 bases are shared with TRBD2. The CDR3 is made up of 16 amino acids. V trimming: 3 bases; J trimming: 3 bases; junction bases outside the gene matches: 6. Germline assignment: CDR1 LGHNA and CDR2 YSLEER. In DNA, the CDR3 is TGCGCCAGCAGCCAGCCGCGGGGGGTGTACACCGGGGAGCTGTTTTTT. It translates to CASSQPRGVYTGELFF.

This clonotype was seen many times. This rearrangement joins TRBV10-3 to TRBJ1-1, with D maybe TRBD1 (6 bases). V dropped 0 bases and J dropped 10 bases, with 15 bases sitting between them. The CDR3 contains 14 residues. CDR1 is ENHRY and CDR2 is SYGVKD in the germline V gene. In nucleotides, the CDR3 is TGTGCCATCAGTGAGTCGGGGGGCCGGTCTGCAGCTTTCTTT. This sequence encodes CAISESGGRSAAFF.

V usage is TRBV6-5 and J usage is TRBJ2-7; a weak D match, TRBD2 (5 bases). The V gene lost 4 bases and the J gene lost 7 bases, with 20 bases spanning the gap. This CDR3 spans 15 amino acids. CDR1 is MNHEY, CDR2 SVGAGI, per germline. CDR3 residues: CASSSEATGIWEQYF. CDR3 DNA sequence: TGTGCCAGCAGTTCAGAGGCTACGGGGATTTGGGAGCAGTACTTC.

There are a few counts of this clonotype. The chain employs TRBV7-9 and TRBJ1-5; 8 bases line up with TRBD1. The V gene end was trimmed by 4 bases and the J gene end by 1 base; junction bases not matched to a gene: 3. This CDR3 region has 15 residues. CDR1 and CDR2 (germline): SEHNR, FQNEAQ (reference sequence). Written as DNA, the CDR3 is TGTGCCAGCAGCTCGGGACAGGCGAGCAATCAGCCCCAGCATTTT. As protein: CASSSGQASNQPQHF.

This chain uses TRBV9 with TRBJ2-3; 11 nucleotides match TRBD2. V trimming: 3 bases; J trimming: 0 bases; junction bases outside the gene matches: 6. Germline loops: CDR1 SGDLS, CDR2 YYNGEE. The CDR3 extends over 17 amino acids. CDR3 amino acids: CASSGSSGRTSTDTQYF. The CDR3 DNA reads as TGTGCCAGCAGCGGATCTAGCGGGAGGACGAGCACAGATACGCAGTATTTT.